The subject of this entry is one T cell receptor (beta chain). Its antigen is still unknown. This specimen belongs to a study of OX40 agonist ivuxolimab in advanced cancers. Whole-study results and caveats: Both CD4+ and CD8+ T cell populations in blood had undergone clonal expansion by week 6 at 0.1 to 3.0 mg/kg.

The table came from immunoSEQ multiplex PCR; TCRdb's copy has only in-frame clones and leaves some out. The sample lists around 84,000 clones, 85% to 95% occurring once. Trimming cost V 2 bases and J 3 bases, with 6 bases left between them. Germline-derived CDR1 and CDR2 are SEHNR and FQNEAQ (reference sequence). The CDR3 length is 13 residues. The source of this sequence is an adult with an advanced solid tumor such as melanoma, head and neck, liver or kidney cancer. The sample was CD4+ or CD8+ T cells sorted from blood, taken in a trial of the OX40 agonist ivuxolimab. The chain joins TRBV7-9 to TRBJ2-3; D not certain. CDR3 loop: CASSLFTTDTQYF. The CDR3 nucleotides read TGTGCCAGCAGCTTATTCACGACAGATACGCAGTATTTT.